This TCR beta chain derives from a study of shared clonotypes between healthy human individuals. Study-wide context: Each donor contributed plates that comprised three CD4 naive, three CD4 memory, two CD8 naive and one CD8 memory.

The CDR3 is made up of 13 amino acids. V dropped 5 bases and J dropped 5 bases, with 12 bases sitting between them. The V gene's germline CDR1 is KGHSH and CDR2 LQKENI. The protocol was immunoSEQ multiplex PCR, while the TCRdb copy is restricted to in-frame clones and leaves out a portion. The data hold roughly 2.6 million clones, with roughly nine tenths observed a single time. This sequence joins TRBV18 and TRBJ2-5, with D possibly matching TRBD2 (6 bases). Sequencing was done on a sample of naive CD4+ T cells sorted from blood. This sample's subset: CD45RA+ positively selected. The sequence was collected from a man younger than 30 in good health. CDR3 DNA sequence: TGTGCCAGCTCAAATATGGCGGGGGAGACCCAGTACTTC. Amino acids: CASSNMAGETQYF.